Sequencing of this T cell receptor beta chain was carried out in a study of Japanese encephalitis immunity and Zika vaccine responses. Study as a whole: Two to three months before ZPIV, two JEV vaccine doses were given. One YFV vaccine (YF-VAX) dose preceded ZPIV for some; others were flavivirus-naive. TCRs were sequenced at week 0, pre-ZPIV, and again at week 52. Weeks 2, 6 and 52 after starting ZPIV were sequenced in flavivirus-naive donors.

TCRdb re-analysed the 5' RACE reads in MiXCR, keeping a single row per CDR3 protein. The table shows 550 to 650 distinct CDR3 sequences, with approximately 2% occurring only once. CFSE-labeled PBMCs were cultured about 6 days with peptide pools, each at roughly 1.1 ug/mL. Proliferating CD4 T cells were sorted unfixed as live CD56-CD19-CD16-CD3+CD4+ CFSE-low cells. In its sample, this clonotype ranks as medium-sized. The CDR3 spans 17 residues. V lost 8 bases and J 7 bases, leaving 29 bases between the germline ends. The V gene's germline CDR1 is MNHEY and CDR2 SMNVEV (reference sequence). This chain connects TRBV27 to TRBJ1-1, with D maybe TRBD1 (6 bases). The specimen was antigen-activated CD4+ T cells from blood, cultured, collected during a Zika inactivated vaccine study. The source is an adult man who received an inactivated Zika virus vaccine. The CDR3 nucleotides are TGTGCCAGCTCAGTTCAGAGGTCCACAGGGAAGAGAGGTGAAGCTTTCTTT. It yields the protein CASSVQRSTGKRGEAFF.